Listed below are T cell receptor beta chains from one sample, sequenced in a study of OX40 agonist ivuxolimab in advanced cancers. Only in-frame clones appear in the TCRdb table, and some are missing; sequencing was by immunoSEQ multiplex PCR. The sample has tens of thousands of clones, about 90% seen once. The sample in question was CD4+ or CD8+ T cells sorted from blood, obtained in a trial of the OX40 agonist ivuxolimab. The receptors were gathered from an adult with an advanced solid tumor such as melanoma, head and neck, liver or kidney cancer. The CDR3 runs from the conserved cysteine through the conserved F or W. The D gene is left open where the match is weak. For some rows the clone size is stated as once, few or many, or as a class when expanded; others skip it.

CASSPWQGQDQPQHF	TGTGCCAGCAGTCCCTGGCAGGGTCAGGATCAGCCCCAGCATTTT	NA	TRBV2	NA	15	TRBJ1-5
CASSFGLAGVYEQYF	TGTGCCAGCAGCTTCGGGTTAGCGGGAGTTTACGAGCAGTACTTC	NA	TRBV7-2	TRBD2	15	TRBJ2-7
CAWSVRGTGTNSYEQYF	TGTGCCTGGAGTGTACGAGGGACCGGGACCAACTCCTACGAGCAGTACTTC	NA	TRBV30	NA	17	TRBJ2-7
CASSFGTSGSYEQYF	TGTGCCAGCAGCTTTGGTACTAGCGGGAGCTACGAGCAGTACTTC	NA	TRBV7-9	TRBD2	15	TRBJ2-7
CASSEFSSGANVLTF	TGTGCCAGCAGTGAGTTTTCCTCTGGGGCCAACGTCCTGACTTTC	NA	TRBV2	NA	15	TRBJ2-6
CATSRGVSGQETQYF	TGTGCCACCAGCAGGGGTGTTTCAGGCCAAGAGACCCAGTACTTC	NA	TRBV15	NA	15	TRBJ2-5
CASSLIAGVGNEQFF	TGTGCCAGCAGCTTAATAGCGGGAGTGGGCAATGAGCAGTTCTTC	NA	TRBV9	TRBD2	15	TRBJ2-1
CASSSVRDRAGYGYTF	TGTGCCAGCAGTTCTGTCCGGGACAGGGCAGGCTATGGCTACACCTTC	NA	TRBV7-2	TRBD1	16	TRBJ1-2
CASSYRANTEAFF	TGTGCCAGCAGTTACAGGGCGAACACTGAAGCTTTCTTT	NA	TRBV6-5	NA	13	TRBJ1-1
CASSEGHLNEQFF	TGTGCCAGCAGCGAGGGACATCTCAATGAGCAGTTCTTC	NA	TRBV7-9	NA	13	TRBJ2-1
CASTKGDRDTEAFF	TGCGCCAGCACCAAGGGGGACAGGGACACTGAAGCTTTCTTT	NA	TRBV4-1	TRBD1	14	TRBJ1-1
CASSAPGDSLLNRGYTF	TGTGCCAGCAGTGCGCCGGGGGACAGCTTATTGAACAGGGGCTACACCTTC	NA	TRBV28	TRBD1	17	TRBJ1-2
CAWSVGAGYGYTF	TGTGCCTGGAGTGTGGGGGCGGGCTATGGCTACACCTTC	NA	TRBV30	NA	13	TRBJ1-2
CASSFGSDQPQHF	TGTGCCAGCAGTTTTGGCAGTGATCAGCCCCAGCATTTT	NA	TRBV28	NA	13	TRBJ1-5
CSAEGQYEQYF	TGCAGTGCTGAGGGCCAATACGAGCAGTACTTC	NA	TRBV20-1	NA	11	TRBJ2-7
CASSKRRDPNTEAFF	TGTGCCAGCAGCAAGAGGAGGGACCCGAACACTGAAGCTTTCTTT	once	TRBV21-1	NA	15	TRBJ1-1
CASSSGGSGTDTQYF	TGTGCCAGCTCCTCCGGGGGCAGTGGAACAGATACGCAGTATTTT	NA	TRBV2	NA	15	TRBJ2-3
CASSSAGGPHEQYF	TGTGCCAGCAGTTCGGCGGGAGGGCCACACGAGCAGTACTTC	NA	TRBV28	TRBD2	14	TRBJ2-7
CASSEGTGSFQPQHF	TGTGCCAGCAGTGAAGGGACAGGGTCTTTTCAGCCCCAGCATTTT	NA	TRBV6-1	TRBD1	15	TRBJ1-5
CASTPDALLMNTEAFF	TGTGCCAGCACCCCCGACGCTTTGCTGATGAACACTGAAGCTTTCTTT	NA	TRBV11-2	NA	16	TRBJ1-1
CAWTHLRGYTF	TGTGCCTGGACCCACCTCAGGGGCTACACCTTC	few	TRBV30	NA	11	TRBJ1-2
CASADTFSTDTQYF	TGCGCCAGCGCCGACACTTTTAGCACAGATACGCAGTATTTT	NA	TRBV10-2	NA	14	TRBJ2-3
CASSPQDRPRQYF	TGTGCCAGCAGTCCCCAGGACAGGCCACGGCAGTACTTC	NA	TRBV28	TRBD1	13	TRBJ2-7
CASSLQAFETQYF	TGTGCCAGCAGCTTGCAAGCGTTTGAGACCCAGTACTTC	NA	TRBV11-2	NA	13	TRBJ2-5
CSVRQGTEAFF	TGCAGCGTCCGTCAGGGAACTGAAGCTTTCTTT	NA	TRBV29-1	NA	11	TRBJ1-1
CAWSVGALAYEQYF	TGTGCCTGGAGTGTTGGAGCACTGGCCTACGAGCAGTACTTC	NA	TRBV30	NA	14	TRBJ2-7
CASRLTGTRTGELFF	TGTGCCAGCAGGCTTACCGGGACTAGAACCGGGGAGCTGTTTTTT	NA	TRBV7-3	TRBD2	15	TRBJ2-2
CASSLLGLAGGRNNEQFF	TGTGCCAGCAGTTTATTGGGACTAGCGGGAGGGAGAAACAATGAGCAGTTCTTC	NA	TRBV28	TRBD2	18	TRBJ2-1
CASSLPDIWGTGELFF	TGTGCCAGCAGTTTACCCGATATATGGGGCACCGGGGAGCTGTTTTTT	NA	TRBV28	NA	16	TRBJ2-2
CASSPGLPYEQYF	TGCGCCAGCAGCCCCGGTCTCCCCTACGAGCAGTACTTC	once	TRBV5-1	NA	13	TRBJ2-7
CASSASFSAGAGYNEQFF	TGTGCCAGCAGCGCATCCTTCTCAGCGGGAGCAGGATACAATGAGCAGTTCTTC	NA	TRBV9	TRBD2	18	TRBJ2-1
CASSGGQGNYEQYF	TGTGCCAGCAGTGGCGGACAGGGAAACTACGAGCAGTACTTC	NA	TRBV25-1	TRBD1	14	TRBJ2-7
CASSARSYEQYF	TGTGCCAGCAGCGCCCGCAGCTACGAGCAGTACTTC	NA	TRBV5-6	NA	12	TRBJ2-7
CASSLGGQGAKEQYF	TGTGCCAGCAGTTTGGGGGGACAGGGGGCTAAAGAGCAGTACTTC	NA	TRBV28	TRBD1	15	TRBJ2-7
CASSMGLARETQYF	TGTGCCAGCAGCATGGGACTAGCTCGGGAGACCCAGTACTTC	NA	TRBV5-4	TRBD2	14	TRBJ2-5
CASSFLGVALETQYF	TGTGCCAGCAGTTTTCTCGGAGTAGCTTTGGAGACCCAGTACTTC	NA	TRBV6-5	NA	15	TRBJ2-5
CATSFPGKETQYF	TGTGCCACCAGCTTCCCGGGGAAAGAGACCCAGTACTTC	NA	TRBV15	NA	13	TRBJ2-5
CASSLNDGTQYF	TGTGCCAGCAGCTTAAATGACGGGACCCAGTACTTC	NA	TRBV7-9	NA	12	TRBJ2-5
CAILELSGRENEQFF	TGTGCCATCCTGGAGCTTAGCGGGAGAGAGAATGAGCAGTTCTTC	NA	TRBV5-8	TRBD2	15	TRBJ2-1
CASSFRVLSSGANVLTF	TGTGCCAGCAGCTTCCGGGTCTTAAGCTCTGGGGCCAACGTCCTGACTTTC	NA	TRBV7-9	NA	17	TRBJ2-6
CSADRGEAFF	TGCAGTGCTGACAGGGGGGAAGCTTTCTTT	NA	TRBV20-1	TRBD1	10	TRBJ1-1